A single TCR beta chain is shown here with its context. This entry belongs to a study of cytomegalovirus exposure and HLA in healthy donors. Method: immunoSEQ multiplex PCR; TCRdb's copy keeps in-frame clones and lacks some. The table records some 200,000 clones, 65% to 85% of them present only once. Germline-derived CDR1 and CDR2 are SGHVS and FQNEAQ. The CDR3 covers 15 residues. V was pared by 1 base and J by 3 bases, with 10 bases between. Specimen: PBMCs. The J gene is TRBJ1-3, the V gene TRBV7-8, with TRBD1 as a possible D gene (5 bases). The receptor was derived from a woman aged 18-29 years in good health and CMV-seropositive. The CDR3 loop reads CASSLGAQGGNTIYF. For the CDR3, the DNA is TGTGCCAGCAGCTTAGGGGCCCAGGGTGGAAACACCATATATTTT.